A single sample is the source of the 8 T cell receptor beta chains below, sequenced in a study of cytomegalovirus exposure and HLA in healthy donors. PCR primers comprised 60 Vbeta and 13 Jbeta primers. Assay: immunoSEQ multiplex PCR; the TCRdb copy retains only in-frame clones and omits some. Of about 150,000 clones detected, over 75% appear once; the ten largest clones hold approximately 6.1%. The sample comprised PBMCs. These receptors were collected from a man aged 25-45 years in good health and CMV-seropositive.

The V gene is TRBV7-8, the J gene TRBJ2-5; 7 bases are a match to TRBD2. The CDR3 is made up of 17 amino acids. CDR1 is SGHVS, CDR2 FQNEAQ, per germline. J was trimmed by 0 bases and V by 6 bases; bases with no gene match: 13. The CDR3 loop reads CASRYRWASGYQETQYF. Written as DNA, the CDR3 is TGTGCCAGCAGGTACAGGTGGGCTAGCGGTTACCAAGAGACCCAGTACTTC.

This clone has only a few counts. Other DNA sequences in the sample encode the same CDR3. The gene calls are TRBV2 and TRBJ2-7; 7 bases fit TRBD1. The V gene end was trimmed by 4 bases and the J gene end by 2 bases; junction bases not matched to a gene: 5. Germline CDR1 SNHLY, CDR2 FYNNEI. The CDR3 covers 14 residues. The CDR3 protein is CASSGDRAAYEQYF. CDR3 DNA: TGTGCCAGCAGTGGAGACAGGGCCGCCTACGAGCAGTACTTC.

The CDR3 DNA reads TGTGCCAGTAGTATCTCGGGGTCCGATTCACCCCTCCACTTT. Its protein product is CASSISGSDSPLHF. This rearrangement joins TRBV19 to TRBJ1-6; D gene ambiguous. The CDR3 sequence is 14 residues long. V was cut by 3 bases and J by 8 bases, with 11 bases left in between. Germline values: CDR1 LNHDA, CDR2 SQIVND (reference sequence).

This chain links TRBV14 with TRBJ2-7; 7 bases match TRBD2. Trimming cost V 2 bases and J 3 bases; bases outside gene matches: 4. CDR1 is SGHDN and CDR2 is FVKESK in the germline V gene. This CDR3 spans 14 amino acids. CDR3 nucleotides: TGTGCCAGCAGCCAAACACTAGCGTTCTACGAGCAGTACTTC. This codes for CASSQTLAFYEQYF.

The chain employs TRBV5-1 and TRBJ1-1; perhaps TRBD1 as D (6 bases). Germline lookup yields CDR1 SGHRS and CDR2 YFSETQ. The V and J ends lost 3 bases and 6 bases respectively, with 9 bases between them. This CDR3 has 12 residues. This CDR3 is CASSSRGAEAFF. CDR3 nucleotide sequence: TGCGCCAGCAGCTCCAGGGGTGCTGAAGCTTTCTTT. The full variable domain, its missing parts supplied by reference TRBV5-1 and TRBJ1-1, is KAGVTQTPRYLIKTRGQQVTLSCSPISGHRSVSWYQQTPGQGLQFLFEYFSETQRNKGNFPGRFSGRQFSNSRSEMNVSTLELGDSALYLCASSSRGAEAFFGQGTRLTVV.

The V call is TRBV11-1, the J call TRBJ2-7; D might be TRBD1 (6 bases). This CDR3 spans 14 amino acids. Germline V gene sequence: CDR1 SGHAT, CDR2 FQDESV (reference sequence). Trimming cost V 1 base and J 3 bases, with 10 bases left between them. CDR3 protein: CASSLVGGDYEQYF. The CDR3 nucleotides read TGTGCCAGCAGCTTAGTTGGGGGCGACTACGAGCAGTACTTC.

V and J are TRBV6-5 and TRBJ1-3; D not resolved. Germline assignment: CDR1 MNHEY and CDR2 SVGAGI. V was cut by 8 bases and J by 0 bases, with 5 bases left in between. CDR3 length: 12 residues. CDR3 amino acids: CASRGSGNTIYF. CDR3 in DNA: TGTGCCAGCCGGGGCTCTGGAAACACCATATATTTT.

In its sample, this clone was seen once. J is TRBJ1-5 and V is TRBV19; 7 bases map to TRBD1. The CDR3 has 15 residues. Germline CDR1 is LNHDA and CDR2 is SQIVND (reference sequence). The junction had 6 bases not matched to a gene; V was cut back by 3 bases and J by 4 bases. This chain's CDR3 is CASSIPGQTNQPQHF. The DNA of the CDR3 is TGTGCCAGTAGTATCCCGGGACAGACAAATCAGCCCCAGCATTTT.